A selection of T cell receptor beta chains follows, all from one sample in a study of Graves' ophthalmopathy and Graves' hyperthyroidism. TCRdb passed the multiplex PCR reads through MiXCR, listing each CDR3 protein once. Of approximately 500,000 distinct CDR3 sequences listed, roughly an eighth are singletons. The material sequenced was blood. The receptors shown here come from a woman aged 25 to 39 with Graves' ophthalmopathy. The CDR3 runs from the conserved cysteine through the conserved F or W. The order of the fields is J gene, clone size, D gene, V gene, CDR3 protein, CDR3 DNA. The D gene is left open where the match is weak. The size field is filled for only some rows; it gives once, few, many or a size class.

j_gene: TRBJ1-1; abundance: many; d_gene: .; v_gene: TRBV12-3/TRBV12-4; CDR3aa: CASSLAGGMNTEAFF; CDR3nt: TGTGCCAGCAGCTTAGCCGGAGGCATGAACACTGAAGCTTTCTTT
j_gene: TRBJ2-6; abundance: .; d_gene: TRBD1; v_gene: TRBV19; CDR3aa: CVSRQGSGANVLTF; CDR3nt: TGTGTCAGTAGACAGGGCTCTGGGGCCAACGTCCTGACTTTC
j_gene: TRBJ2-5; abundance: many; d_gene: .; v_gene: TRBV7-2; CDR3aa: CASSLDDLAWETQYF; CDR3nt: TGTGCCAGCAGCTTAGATGACCTAGCATGGGAGACCCAGTACTTC
j_gene: TRBJ2-2; abundance: .; d_gene: TRBD2; v_gene: TRBV6-4; CDR3aa: CASSPTPFTSGVNTGELFF; CDR3nt: TGTGCCAGCAGTCCGACCCCGTTCACTAGCGGGGTTAACACCGGGGAGCTGTTTTTT
j_gene: TRBJ2-7; abundance: few; d_gene: TRBD2; v_gene: TRBV6-5; CDR3aa: CASSYATSDEQYF; CDR3nt: TGTGCCAGCAGTTACGCGACTAGCGACGAGCAGTACTTC
j_gene: TRBJ2-7; abundance: many; d_gene: .; v_gene: TRBV28; CDR3aa: CASSLSGTQSYEQYF; CDR3nt: TGTGCCAGCAGTTTATCCGGGACACAGTCCTACGAGCAGTACTTC
j_gene: TRBJ2-2; abundance: many; d_gene: TRBD2; v_gene: TRBV28; CDR3aa: CASTDGRLETGELFF; CDR3nt: TGTGCCAGCACCGACGGGAGGCTTGAAACCGGGGAGCTGTTTTTT
j_gene: TRBJ2-2; abundance: few; d_gene: .; v_gene: TRBV30; CDR3aa: CAWSPSGMTANTGELFF; CDR3nt: TGTGCCTGGAGTCCCTCAGGGATGACGGCGAACACCGGGGAGCTGTTTTTT
j_gene: TRBJ2-7; abundance: many; d_gene: .; v_gene: TRBV11-2; CDR3aa: CASSLVRSYEQYF; CDR3nt: TGTGCCAGCAGCTTAGTTCGCTCCTACGAGCAGTACTTC
j_gene: TRBJ2-6; abundance: .; d_gene: TRBD1; v_gene: TRBV29-1; CDR3aa: CSVEDYRGSGANVLTF; CDR3nt: TGCAGCGTTGAAGATTACAGGGGTTCTGGGGCCAACGTCCTGACTTTC
j_gene: TRBJ1-2; abundance: .; d_gene: .; v_gene: TRBV20-1; CDR3aa: CSARDKWTDLYGYTF; CDR3nt: TGCAGTGCTAGAGATAAATGGACAGATCTCTATGGCTACACCTTC
j_gene: TRBJ2-2; abundance: many; d_gene: TRBD2; v_gene: TRBV12-3/TRBV12-4; CDR3aa: CASSIGGSGELFF; CDR3nt: TGTGCCAGCAGCATCGGGGGGTCCGGGGAGCTGTTTTTT